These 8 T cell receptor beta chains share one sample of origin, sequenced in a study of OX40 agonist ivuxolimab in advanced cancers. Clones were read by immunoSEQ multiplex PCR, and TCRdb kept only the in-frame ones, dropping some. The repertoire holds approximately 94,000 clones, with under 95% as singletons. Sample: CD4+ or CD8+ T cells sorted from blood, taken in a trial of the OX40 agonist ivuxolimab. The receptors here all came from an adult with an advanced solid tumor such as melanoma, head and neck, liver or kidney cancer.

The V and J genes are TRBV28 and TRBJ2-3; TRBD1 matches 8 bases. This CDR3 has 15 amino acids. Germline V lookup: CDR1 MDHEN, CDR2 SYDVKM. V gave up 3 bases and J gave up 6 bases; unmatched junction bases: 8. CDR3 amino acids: CASSFAGQGRDTQYF. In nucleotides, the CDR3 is TGTGCCAGCAGTTTCGCAGGACAGGGAAGGGATACGCAGTATTTT.

CDR3 DNA sequence: TGCGCCAGCAGCCAAGATCAAGGCCTAGCGGGAGCCGGGGAGCTGTTTTTT. Protein sequence: CASSQDQGLAGAGELFF. The chain employs TRBV4-3 and TRBJ2-2; 10 bases match TRBD2. Germline-derived CDR1 and CDR2 are LGHNA and YSLEER. The V and J ends lost 0 bases and 6 bases, in that order; junction bases with no gene match: 7. CDR3 length: 17 amino acids.

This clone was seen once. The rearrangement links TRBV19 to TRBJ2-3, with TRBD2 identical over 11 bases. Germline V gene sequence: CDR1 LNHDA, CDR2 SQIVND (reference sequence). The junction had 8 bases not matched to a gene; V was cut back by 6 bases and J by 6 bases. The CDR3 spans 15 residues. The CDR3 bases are TGTGCCAGTAGCCATTTAGCGGGAGGGCAGGATACGCAGTATTTT. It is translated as CASSHLAGGQDTQYF.

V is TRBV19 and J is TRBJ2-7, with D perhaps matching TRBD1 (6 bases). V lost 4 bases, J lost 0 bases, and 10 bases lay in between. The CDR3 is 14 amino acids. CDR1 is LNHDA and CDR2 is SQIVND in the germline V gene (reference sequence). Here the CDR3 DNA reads TGTGCCAGTAGTACGGGACATGCCTCCTACGAGCAGTACTTC. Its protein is CASSTGHASYEQYF.

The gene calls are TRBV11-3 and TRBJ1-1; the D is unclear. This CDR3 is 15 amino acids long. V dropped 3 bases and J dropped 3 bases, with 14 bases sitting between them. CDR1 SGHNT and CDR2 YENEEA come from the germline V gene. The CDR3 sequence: CASSLEGTEDTEAFF. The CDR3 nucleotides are TGTGCCAGCAGCTTGGAGGGTACAGAAGACACTGAAGCTTTCTTT.

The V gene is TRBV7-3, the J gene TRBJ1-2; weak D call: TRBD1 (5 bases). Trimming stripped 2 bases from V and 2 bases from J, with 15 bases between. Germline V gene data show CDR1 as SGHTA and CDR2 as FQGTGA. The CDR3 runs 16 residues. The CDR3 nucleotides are TGTGCCAGCAGCTTATTGTCGACAGATGGAAACTATGGCTACACCTTC. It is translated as CASSLLSTDGNYGYTF.

The CDR3 is CASSKGFRSEQYF. CDR3 sequence (DNA): TGTGCCAGCAGCAAAGGGTTTAGGTCCGAGCAGTACTTC. The chain couples TRBV21-1 to TRBJ2-7. TRBV21-1 is reported as a pseudogene. The CDR3 runs 13 residues.

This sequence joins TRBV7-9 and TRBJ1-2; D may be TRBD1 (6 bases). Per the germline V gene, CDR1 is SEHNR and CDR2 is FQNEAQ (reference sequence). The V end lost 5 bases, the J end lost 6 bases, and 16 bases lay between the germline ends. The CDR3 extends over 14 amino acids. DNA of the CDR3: TGTGCCAGCAGCGCGAACAGGGACTTTAATGGCTACACCTTC. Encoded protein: CASSANRDFNGYTF.